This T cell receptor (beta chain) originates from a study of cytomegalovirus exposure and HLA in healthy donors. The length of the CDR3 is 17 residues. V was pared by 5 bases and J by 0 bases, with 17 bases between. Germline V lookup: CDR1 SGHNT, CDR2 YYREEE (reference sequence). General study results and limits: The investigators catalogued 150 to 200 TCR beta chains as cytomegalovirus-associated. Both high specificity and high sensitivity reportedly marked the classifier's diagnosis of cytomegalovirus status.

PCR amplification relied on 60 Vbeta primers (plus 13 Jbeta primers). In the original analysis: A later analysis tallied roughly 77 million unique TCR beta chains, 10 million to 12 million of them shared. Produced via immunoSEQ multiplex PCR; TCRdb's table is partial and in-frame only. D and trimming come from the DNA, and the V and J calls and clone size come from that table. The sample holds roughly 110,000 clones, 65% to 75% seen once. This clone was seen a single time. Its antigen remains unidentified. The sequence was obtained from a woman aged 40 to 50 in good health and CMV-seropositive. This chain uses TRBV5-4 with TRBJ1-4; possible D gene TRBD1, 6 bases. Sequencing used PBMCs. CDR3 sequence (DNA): TGTGCCAGCAGTTTTACCCCCGACAGGACAACTAATGAAAAACTGTTTTTT. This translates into CASSFTPDRTTNEKLFF.